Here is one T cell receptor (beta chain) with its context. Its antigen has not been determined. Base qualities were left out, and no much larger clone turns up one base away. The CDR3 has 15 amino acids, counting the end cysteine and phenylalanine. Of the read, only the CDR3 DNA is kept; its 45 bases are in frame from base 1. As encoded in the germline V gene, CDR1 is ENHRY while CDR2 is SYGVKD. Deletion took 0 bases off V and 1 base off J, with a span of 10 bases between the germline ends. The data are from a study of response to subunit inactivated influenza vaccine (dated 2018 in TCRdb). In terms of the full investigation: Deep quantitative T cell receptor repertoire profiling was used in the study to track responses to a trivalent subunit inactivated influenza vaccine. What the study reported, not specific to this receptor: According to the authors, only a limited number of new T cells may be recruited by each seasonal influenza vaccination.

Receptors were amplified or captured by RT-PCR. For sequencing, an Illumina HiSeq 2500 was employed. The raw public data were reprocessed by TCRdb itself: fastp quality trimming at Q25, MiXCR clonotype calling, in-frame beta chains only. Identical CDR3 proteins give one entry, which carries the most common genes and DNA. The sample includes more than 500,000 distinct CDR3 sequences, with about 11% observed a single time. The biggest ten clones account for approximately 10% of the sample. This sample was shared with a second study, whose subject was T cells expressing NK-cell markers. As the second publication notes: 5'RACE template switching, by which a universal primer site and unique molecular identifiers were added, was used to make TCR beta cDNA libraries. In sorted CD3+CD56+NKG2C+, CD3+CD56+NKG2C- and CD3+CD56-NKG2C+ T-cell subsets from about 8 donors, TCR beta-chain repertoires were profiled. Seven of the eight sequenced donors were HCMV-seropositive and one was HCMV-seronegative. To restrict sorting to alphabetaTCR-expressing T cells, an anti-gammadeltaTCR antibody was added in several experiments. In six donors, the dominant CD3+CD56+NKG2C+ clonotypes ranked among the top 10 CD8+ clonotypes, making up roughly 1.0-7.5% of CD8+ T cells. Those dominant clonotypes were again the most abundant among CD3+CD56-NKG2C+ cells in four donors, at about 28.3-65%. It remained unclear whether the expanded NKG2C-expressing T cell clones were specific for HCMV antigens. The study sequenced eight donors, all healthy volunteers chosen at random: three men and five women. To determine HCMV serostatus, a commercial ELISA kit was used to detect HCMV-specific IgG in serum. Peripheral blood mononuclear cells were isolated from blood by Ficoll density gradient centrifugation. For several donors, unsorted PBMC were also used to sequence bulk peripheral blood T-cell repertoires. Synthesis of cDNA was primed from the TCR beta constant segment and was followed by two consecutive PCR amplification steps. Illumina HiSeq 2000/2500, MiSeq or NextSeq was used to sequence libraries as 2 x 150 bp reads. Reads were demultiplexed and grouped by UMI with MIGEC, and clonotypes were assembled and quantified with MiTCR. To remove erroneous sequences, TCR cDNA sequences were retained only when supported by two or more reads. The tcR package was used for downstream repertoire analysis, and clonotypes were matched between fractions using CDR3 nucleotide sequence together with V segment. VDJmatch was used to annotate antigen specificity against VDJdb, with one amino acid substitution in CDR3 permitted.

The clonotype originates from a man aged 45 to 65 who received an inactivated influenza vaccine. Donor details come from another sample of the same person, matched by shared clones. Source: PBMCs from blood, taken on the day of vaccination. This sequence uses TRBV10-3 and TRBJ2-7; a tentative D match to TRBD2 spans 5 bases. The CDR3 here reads CAISESSLASYEQYF. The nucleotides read TGTGCCATCAGTGAGTCGAGCCTAGCTTCCTACGAGCAGTACTTC.